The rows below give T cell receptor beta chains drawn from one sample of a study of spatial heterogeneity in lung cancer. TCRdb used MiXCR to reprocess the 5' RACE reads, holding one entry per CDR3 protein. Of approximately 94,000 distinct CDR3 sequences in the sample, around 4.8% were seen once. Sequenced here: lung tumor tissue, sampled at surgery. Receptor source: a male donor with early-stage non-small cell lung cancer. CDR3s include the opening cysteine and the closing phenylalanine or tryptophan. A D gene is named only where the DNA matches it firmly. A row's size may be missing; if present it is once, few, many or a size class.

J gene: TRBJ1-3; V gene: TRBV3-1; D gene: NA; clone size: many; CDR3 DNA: TGTGCCAGCAGCCAAGAATTATGGTCTGGAAACACCATATATTTT; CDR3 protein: CASSQELWSGNTIYF
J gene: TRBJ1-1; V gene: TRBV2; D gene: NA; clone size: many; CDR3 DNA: TGTGCCAGCACTCGGGGCCCGGGCACTGAAGCTTTCTTT; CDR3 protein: CASTRGPGTEAFF
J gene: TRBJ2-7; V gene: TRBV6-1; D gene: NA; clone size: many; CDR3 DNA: TGTGCCAGCAGTGAAAGGGAACTGTACGAGCAGTACTTC; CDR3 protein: CASSERELYEQYF
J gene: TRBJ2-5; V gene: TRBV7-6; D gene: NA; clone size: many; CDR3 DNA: TGTGCCAGCATGTTGTACGGGGAGACCCAGTACTTC; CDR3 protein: CASMLYGETQYF
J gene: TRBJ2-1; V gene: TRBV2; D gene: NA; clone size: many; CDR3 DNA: TGTGCCAGCAGTGATGAAGGAAATGAGCAGTTCTTC; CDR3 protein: CASSDEGNEQFF
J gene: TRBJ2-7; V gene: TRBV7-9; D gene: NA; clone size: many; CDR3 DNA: TGTGCCAGCAGCCCGGACACGTCCTACGAGCAGTACTTC; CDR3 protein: CASSPDTSYEQYF
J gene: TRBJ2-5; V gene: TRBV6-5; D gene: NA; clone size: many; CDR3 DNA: TGTGCCAGCCAGGCCGGGGAGACCCAGTACTTC; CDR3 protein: CASQAGETQYF
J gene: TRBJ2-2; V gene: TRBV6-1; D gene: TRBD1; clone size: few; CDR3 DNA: TGTGCCAGCAGTGAAATAGGGGGCAACACCGGGGAGCTGTTTTTT; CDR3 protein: CASSEIGGNTGELFF
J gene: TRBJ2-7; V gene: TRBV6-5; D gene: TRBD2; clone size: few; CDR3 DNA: TGTGCCAGCAGTGGGGGACTAGCGGGGGGTTACGAGCAGTACTTC; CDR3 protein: CASSGGLAGGYEQYF
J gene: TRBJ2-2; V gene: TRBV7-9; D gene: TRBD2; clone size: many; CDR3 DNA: TGTGCCATGTATACTAGCGGAAACACCGGGGAGCTGTTTTTT; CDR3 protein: CAMYTSGNTGELFF
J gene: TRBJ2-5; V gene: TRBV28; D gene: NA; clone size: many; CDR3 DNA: TGTGCCAGCAGTAGGCCGAACCAAGAGACCCAGTACTTC; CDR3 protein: CASSRPNQETQYF
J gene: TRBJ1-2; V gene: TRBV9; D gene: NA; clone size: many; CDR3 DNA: TGTGCCAGCAGCGTAGAGTTGGATTCTACTTTAGGCTACACCTTC; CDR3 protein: CASSVELDSTLGYTF
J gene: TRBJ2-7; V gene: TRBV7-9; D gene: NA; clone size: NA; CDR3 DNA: TGTGCCAGCAGCTCCGATCCACCCCACGAGCAGTACTTC; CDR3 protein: CASSSDPPHEQYF
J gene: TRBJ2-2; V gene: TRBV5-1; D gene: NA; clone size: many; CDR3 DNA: TGCGCCAGCCGCTGGAGGGGTGACACCGGGGAGCTGTTTTTT; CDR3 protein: CASRWRGDTGELFF
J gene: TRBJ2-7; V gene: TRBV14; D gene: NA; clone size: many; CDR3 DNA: TGTGCCAGCAGCCAAGGGGGGAAAATTTCAGACGAGCAGTACTTC; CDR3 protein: CASSQGGKISDEQYF
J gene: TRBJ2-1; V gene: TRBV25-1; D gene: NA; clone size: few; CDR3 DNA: TGTGCCAGCAGTGAGTCCGGACCGCCGTACAATGAGCAGTTCTTC; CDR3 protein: CASSESGPPYNEQFF
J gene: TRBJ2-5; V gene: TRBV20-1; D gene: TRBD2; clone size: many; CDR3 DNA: TGCAGTGCTAGGTTTCCCGTGGGGAGGGTACAAGAGACCCAGTACTTC; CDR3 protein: CSARFPVGRVQETQYF
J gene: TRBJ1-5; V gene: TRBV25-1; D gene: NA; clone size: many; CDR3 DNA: TGTGCCAGCAGACGACCGGAGAGGGAGACCAATCAGCCCCAGCATTTT; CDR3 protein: CASRRPERETNQPQHF
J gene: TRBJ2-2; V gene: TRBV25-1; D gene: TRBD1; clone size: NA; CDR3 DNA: TGTGCCAGCAGGGGACAGGGGGCAATCGGGGAGCTGTTTTTT; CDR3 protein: CASRGQGAIGELFF
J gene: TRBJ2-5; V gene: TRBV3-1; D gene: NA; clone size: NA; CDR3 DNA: TGTGCCAGCAGTCAACTCTGGACCAAGCAAGAGACCCAGTACTTC; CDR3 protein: CASSQLWTKQETQYF
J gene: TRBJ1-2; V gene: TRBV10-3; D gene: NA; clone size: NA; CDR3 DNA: TGTGCCATCAGTGAGGAATATGGCTACACCTTC; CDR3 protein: CAISEEYGYTF
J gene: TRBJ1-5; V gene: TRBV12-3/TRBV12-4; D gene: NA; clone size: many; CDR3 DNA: TGTGCCAGCAGCTTACGGGACCCCAATCAGCCCCAGCATTTT; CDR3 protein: CASSLRDPNQPQHF
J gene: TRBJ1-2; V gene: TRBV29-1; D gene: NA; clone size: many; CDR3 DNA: TGCAGCGTTGAAGAGGGCGGGGCAGGCGCCTATGGCTACACCTTC; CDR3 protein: CSVEEGGAGAYGYTF
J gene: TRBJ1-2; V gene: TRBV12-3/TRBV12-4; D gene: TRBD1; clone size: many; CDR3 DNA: TGTGCCAGCACCTGGGACAGGGGGGCCTATGGCTACACCTTC; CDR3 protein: CASTWDRGAYGYTF
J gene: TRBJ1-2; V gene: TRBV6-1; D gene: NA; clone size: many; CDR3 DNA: TGTGCCAGCAGTCCTAACAACAGGGTAGAGGGCTACACCTTC; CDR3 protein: CASSPNNRVEGYTF
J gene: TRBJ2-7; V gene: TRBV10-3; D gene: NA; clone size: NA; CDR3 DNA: TGTGCCATCAAGGACAATCCCCACGAGCAGTACTTC; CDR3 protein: CAIKDNPHEQYF
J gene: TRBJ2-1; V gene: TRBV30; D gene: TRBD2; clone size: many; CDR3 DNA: TGTGCCTGGAAAAGGACTAGCGGATACAATGAGCAGTTCTTC; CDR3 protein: CAWKRTSGYNEQFF
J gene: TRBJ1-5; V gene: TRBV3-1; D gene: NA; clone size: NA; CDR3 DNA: TGTGCCAGCAGCCCCTATACAGGAATCAATCAGCCCCAGCATTTT; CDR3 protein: CASSPYTGINQPQHF
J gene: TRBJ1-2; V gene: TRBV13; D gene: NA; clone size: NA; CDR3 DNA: TGTGCCAGCAGCTTTAAGTGGGCCTCTGGCTACACCTTC; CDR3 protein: CASSFKWASGYTF
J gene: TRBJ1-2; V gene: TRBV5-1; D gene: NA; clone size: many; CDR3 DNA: TGCGCCAGCAGCACCGACAGAAACTATGGCTACACCTTC; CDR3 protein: CASSTDRNYGYTF
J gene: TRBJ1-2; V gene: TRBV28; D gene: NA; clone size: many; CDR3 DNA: TGTGCCAGCAGGTCGACAGCTAACTATGGCTACACCTTC; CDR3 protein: CASRSTANYGYTF
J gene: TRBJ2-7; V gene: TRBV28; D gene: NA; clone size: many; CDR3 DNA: TGTGCCAGCAGTAGTGGGCATACGAGGCAGTACTTC; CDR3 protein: CASSSGHTRQYF
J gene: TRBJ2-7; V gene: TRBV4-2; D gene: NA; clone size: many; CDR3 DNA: TGTGCCAGCAGCCCTAACTCAGACCCTAATAGTCTCTACGAGCAGTACTTC; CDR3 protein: CASSPNSDPNSLYEQYF
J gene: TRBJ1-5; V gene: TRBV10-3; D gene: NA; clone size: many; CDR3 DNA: TGTGCCATCAGTGAGGGCAGTTATCAGCCCCAGCATTTT; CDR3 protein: CAISEGSYQPQHF
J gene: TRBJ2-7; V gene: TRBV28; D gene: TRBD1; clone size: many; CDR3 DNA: TGTGCCAGCAGTCTCCTAGGGACAGGTCCATACGAGCAGTACTTC; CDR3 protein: CASSLLGTGPYEQYF
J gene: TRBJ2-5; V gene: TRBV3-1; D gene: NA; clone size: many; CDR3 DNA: TGTGCCAGCAGCCAGACCACGACCCAGTACTTC; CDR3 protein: CASSQTTTQYF
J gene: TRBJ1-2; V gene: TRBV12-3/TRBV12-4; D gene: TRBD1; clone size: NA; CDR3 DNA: TGTGCCAGCAGTCCCGAGACAGGGGTCTATGGCTACACCTTC; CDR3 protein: CASSPETGVYGYTF
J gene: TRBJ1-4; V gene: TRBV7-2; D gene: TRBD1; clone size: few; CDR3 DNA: TGTGCCAGCAGTACCTCAGGGGGAAATGAAAAACTGTTTTTT; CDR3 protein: CASSTSGGNEKLFF
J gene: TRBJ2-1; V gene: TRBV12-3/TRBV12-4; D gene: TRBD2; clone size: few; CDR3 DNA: TGTGCCAGCAGCCCAACTAGCGGGAGGAACAATGAGCAGTTCTTC; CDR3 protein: CASSPTSGRNNEQFF
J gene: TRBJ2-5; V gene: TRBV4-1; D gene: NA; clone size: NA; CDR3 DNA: TGCGCCAGCAGCCAGGCCTATGTCGGGGACCAAGAGACCCAGTACTTC; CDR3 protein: CASSQAYVGDQETQYF
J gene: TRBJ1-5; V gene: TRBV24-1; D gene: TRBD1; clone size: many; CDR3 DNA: TGTGCCACCAGGACGATAGGACAGGGGCGTAATCAGCCCCAGCATTTT; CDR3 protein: CATRTIGQGRNQPQHF
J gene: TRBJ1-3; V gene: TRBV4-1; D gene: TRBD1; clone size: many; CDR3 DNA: TGCGCCAGCAGCCAGCAGGACAGGGTCTCTGGAAACACCATATATTTT; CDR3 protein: CASSQQDRVSGNTIYF
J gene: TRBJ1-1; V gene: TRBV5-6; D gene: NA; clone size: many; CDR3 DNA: TGTGCCAGCAGCTCCCGTTCGGTCACTGAAGCTTTCTTT; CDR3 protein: CASSSRSVTEAFF
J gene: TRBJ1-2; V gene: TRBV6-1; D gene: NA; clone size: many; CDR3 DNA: TGTGCCAGCACCCAAGGGATCTATGGCTACACCTTC; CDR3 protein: CASTQGIYGYTF
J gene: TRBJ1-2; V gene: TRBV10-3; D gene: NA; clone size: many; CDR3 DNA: TGTGCCATCAGTGACTCGGTCCGCTATGGCTACACCTTC; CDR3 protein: CAISDSVRYGYTF
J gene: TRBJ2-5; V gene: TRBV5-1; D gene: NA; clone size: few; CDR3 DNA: TGCGCCAGCAGACTCCAGGGGACCCAAGAGACCCAGTACTTC; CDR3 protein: CASRLQGTQETQYF
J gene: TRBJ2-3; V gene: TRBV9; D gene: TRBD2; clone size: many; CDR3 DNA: TGTGCCAGCAGCGTTAGCGGGACTAGCACAGATACGCAGTATTTT; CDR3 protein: CASSVSGTSTDTQYF